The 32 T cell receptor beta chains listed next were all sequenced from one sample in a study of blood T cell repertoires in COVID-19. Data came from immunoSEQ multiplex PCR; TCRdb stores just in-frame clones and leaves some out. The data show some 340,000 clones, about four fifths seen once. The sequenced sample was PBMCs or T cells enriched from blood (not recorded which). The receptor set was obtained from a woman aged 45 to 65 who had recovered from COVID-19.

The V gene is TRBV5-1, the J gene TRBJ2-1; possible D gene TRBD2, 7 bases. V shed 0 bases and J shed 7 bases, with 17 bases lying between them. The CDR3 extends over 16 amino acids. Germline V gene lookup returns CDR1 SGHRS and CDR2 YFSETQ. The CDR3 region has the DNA TGCGCCAGCAGCTTGGTTTCGGGGGGCCGCCCTAATGAGCAGTTCTTC. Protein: CASSLVSGGRPNEQFF.

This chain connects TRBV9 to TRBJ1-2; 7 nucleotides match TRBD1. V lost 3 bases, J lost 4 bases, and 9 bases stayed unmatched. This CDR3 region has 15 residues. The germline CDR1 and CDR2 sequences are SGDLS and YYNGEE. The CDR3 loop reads CASSAQGTGRYGYTF. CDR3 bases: TGTGCCAGCAGCGCACAGGGGACGGGGCGCTATGGCTACACCTTC. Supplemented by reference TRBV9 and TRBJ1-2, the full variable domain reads DSGVTQTPKHLITATGQRVTLRCSPRSGDLSVYWYQQSLDQGLQFLIQYYNGEERAKGNILERFSAQQFPDLHSELNLSSLELGDSALYFCASSAQGTGRYGYTFGSGTRLTVV.

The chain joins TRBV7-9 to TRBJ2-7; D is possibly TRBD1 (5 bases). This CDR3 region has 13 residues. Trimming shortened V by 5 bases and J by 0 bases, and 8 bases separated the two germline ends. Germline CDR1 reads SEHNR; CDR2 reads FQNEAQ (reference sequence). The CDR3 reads CASSARGSYEQYF. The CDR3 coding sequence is TGTGCCAGCAGCGCTAGGGGCTCCTACGAGCAGTACTTC.

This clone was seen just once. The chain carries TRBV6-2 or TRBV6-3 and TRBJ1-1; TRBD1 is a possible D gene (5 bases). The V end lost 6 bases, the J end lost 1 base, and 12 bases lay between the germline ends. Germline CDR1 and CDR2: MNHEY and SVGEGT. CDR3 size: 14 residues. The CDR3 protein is CASSQRQGNTEAFF. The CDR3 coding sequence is TGTGCCAGCAGCCAACGCCAGGGGAACACTGAAGCTTTCTTT.

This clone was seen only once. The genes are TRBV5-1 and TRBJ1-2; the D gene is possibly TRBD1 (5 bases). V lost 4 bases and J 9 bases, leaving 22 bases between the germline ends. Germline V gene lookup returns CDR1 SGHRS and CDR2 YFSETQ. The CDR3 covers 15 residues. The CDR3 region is CASSPGDAGGGRYTF. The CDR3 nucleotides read TGCGCCAGCAGCCCCGGGGACGCCGGGGGTGGTCGCTACACCTTC.

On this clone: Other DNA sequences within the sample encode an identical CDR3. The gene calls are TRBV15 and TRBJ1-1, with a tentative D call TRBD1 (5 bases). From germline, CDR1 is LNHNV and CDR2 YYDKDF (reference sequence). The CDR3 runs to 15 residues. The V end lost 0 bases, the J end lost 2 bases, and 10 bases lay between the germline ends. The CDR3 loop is CATSRDLGGNTEAFF. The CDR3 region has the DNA TGTGCCACCAGCAGAGATTTGGGGGGAAACACTGAAGCTTTCTTT.

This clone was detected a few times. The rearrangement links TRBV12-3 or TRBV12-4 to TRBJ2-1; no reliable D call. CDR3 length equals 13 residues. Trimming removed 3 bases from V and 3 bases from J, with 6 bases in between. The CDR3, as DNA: TGTGCCAGCAGTTTCACCTACTACAATGAGCAGTTCTTC. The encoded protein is CASSFTYYNEQFF.

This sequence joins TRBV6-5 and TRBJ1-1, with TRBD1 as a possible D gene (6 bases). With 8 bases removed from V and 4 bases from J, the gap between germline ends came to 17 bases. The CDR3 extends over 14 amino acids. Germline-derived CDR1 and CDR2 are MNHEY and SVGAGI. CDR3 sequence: CASRSGGLGTEAFF. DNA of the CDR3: TGTGCCAGCCGTTCGGGGGGCTTGGGCACTGAAGCTTTCTTT.

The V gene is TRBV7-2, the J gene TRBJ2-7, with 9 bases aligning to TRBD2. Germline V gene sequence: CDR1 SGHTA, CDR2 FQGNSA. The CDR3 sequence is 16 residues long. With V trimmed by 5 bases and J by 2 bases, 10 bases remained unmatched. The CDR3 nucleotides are TGTGCCAGCAGCCGCGGGGGGGGAGCGGCACCCTACGAGCAGTACTTC. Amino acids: CASSRGGGAAPYEQYF.

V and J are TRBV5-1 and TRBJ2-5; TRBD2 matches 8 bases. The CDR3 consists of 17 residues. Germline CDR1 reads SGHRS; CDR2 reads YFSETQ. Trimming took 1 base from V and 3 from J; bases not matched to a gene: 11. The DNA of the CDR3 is TGCGCCAGCAGCTTGTGGGGTAGCGGGGTGGGCGAAGAGACCCAGTACTTC. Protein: CASSLWGSGVGEETQYF.

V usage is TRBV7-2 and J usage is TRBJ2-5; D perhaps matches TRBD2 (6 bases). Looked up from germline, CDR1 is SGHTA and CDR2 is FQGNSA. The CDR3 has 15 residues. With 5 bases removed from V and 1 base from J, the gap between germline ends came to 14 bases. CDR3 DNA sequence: TGTGCCAGCAGCGCCCTTTTTAGCGGCCAAGAGACCCAGTACTTC. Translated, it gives CASSALFSGQETQYF.

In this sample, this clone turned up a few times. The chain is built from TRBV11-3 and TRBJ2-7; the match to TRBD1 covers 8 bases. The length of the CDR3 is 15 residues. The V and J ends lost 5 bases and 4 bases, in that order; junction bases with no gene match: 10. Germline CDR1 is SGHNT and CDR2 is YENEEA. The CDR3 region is CASSLRTGTAYEQYF. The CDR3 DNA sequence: TGTGCCAGCAGCCTCCGGACAGGGACGGCATACGAGCAGTACTTC.

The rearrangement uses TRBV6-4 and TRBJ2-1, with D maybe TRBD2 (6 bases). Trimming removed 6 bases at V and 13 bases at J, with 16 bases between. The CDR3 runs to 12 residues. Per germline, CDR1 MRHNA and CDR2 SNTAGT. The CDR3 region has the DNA TGTGCCAGCAGCGGGAGCGGAGGGCGACAGTTCTTC. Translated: CASSGSGGRQFF.

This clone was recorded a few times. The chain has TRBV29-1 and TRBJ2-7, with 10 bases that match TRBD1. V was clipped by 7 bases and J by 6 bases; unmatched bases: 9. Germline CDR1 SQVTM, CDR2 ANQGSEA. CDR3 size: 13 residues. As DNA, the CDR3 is TGCAGCGGATTACGGACAGGGGGAGGCGAGCAGTACTTC. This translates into CSGLRTGGGEQYF.

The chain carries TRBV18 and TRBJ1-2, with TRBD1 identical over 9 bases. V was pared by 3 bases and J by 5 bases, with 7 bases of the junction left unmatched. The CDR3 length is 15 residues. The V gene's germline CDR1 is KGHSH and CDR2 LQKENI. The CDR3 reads CASSPFDDRGYGYTF. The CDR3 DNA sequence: TGTGCCAGCTCACCCTTCGATGACAGGGGGTATGGCTACACCTTC.

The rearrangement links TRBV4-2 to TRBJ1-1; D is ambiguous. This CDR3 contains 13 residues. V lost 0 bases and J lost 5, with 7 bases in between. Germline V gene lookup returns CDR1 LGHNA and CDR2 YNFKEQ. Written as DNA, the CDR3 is TGTGCCAGCAGCCAAGACAGGTGGACTGAAGCTTTCTTT. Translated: CASSQDRWTEAFF.

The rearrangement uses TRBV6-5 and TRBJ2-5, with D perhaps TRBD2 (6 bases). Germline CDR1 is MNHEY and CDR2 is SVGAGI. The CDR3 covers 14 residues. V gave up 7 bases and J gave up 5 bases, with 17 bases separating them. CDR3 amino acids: CASTGVLGAETQYF. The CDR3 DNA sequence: TGTGCCAGCACGGGAGTTCTGGGAGCGGAGACCCAGTACTTC.

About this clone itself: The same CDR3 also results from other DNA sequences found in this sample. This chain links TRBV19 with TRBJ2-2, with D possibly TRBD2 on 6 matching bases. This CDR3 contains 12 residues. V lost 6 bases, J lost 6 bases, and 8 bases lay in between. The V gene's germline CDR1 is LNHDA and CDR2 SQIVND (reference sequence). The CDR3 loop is CASSGGAGELFF. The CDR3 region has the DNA TGTGCCAGTAGCGGGGGTGCCGGGGAGCTGTTTTTT.

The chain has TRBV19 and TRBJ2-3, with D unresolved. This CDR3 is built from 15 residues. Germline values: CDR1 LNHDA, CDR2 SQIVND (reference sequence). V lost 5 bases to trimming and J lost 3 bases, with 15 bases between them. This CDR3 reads CASSPMTAGTDTQYF. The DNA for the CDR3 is TGTGCCAGTAGTCCAATGACGGCAGGAACAGATACGCAGTATTTT.

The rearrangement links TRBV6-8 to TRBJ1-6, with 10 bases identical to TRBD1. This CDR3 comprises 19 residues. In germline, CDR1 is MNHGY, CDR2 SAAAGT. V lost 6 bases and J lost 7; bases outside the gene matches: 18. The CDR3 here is CASRLRIGDRGSINSPLHF. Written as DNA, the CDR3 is TGTGCCAGCAGACTCAGGATCGGGGACAGGGGCTCCATAAATTCACCCCTCCACTTT.

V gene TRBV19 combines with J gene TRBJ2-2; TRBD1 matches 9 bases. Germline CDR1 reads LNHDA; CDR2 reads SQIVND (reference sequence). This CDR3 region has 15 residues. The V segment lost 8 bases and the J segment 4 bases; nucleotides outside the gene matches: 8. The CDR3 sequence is CASQSRDRVTGELFF. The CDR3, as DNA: TGTGCCAGTCAAAGTCGGGACAGGGTCACCGGGGAGCTGTTTTTT.

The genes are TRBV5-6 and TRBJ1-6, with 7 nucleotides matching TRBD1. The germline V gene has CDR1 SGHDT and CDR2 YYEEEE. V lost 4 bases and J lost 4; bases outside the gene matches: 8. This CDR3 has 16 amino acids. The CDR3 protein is CASSHDGTVYNSPLHF. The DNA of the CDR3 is TGTGCCAGCAGCCACGACGGGACAGTGTATAATTCACCCCTCCACTTT.

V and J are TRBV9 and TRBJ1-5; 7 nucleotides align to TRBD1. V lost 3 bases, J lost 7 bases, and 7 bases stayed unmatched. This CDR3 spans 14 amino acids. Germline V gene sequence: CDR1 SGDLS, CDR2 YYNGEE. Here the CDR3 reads CASSAYGQAQPQHF. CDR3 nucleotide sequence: TGTGCCAGCAGCGCCTATGGACAGGCCCAGCCCCAGCATTTT.

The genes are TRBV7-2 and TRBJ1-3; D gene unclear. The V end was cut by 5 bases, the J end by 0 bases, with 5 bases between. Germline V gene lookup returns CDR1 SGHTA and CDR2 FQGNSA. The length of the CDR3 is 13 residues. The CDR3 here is CASSLSSGNTIYF. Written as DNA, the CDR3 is TGTGCCAGCAGCCTGAGCTCTGGAAACACCATATATTTT.

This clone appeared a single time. Written as DNA, the CDR3 is TGTGCCATCAGTGAGTCGGAGGGACGGATTCAGCCCCAGCATTTT. This codes for CAISESEGRIQPQHF. The chain has TRBV10-3 and TRBJ1-5; maybe TRBD1 (5 bases). Germline V gives CDR1 ENHRY, CDR2 SYGVKD. This CDR3 has 15 amino acids. V gave up 0 bases and J gave up 6 bases, with 12 bases separating them.

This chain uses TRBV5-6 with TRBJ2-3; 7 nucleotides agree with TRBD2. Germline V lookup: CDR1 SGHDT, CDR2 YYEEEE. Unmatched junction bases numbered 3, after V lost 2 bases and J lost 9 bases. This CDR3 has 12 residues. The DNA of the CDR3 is TGTGCCAGCAGCTTTAACGGGAGGACGCAGTATTTT. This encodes CASSFNGRTQYF.

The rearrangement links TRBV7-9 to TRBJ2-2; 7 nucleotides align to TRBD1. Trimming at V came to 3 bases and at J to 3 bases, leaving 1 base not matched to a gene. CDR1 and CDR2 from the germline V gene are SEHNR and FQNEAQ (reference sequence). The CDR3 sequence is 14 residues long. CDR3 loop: CASSLDRHTGELFF. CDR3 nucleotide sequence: TGTGCCAGCAGCTTGGACAGGCACACCGGGGAGCTGTTTTTT. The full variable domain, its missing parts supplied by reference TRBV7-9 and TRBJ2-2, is DTGVSQNPRHKITKRGQNVTFRCDPISEHNRLYWYRQTLGQGPEFLTYFQNEAQLEKSRLLSDRFSAERPKGSFSTLEIQRTEQGDSAMYLCASSLDRHTGELFFGEGSRLTVL.

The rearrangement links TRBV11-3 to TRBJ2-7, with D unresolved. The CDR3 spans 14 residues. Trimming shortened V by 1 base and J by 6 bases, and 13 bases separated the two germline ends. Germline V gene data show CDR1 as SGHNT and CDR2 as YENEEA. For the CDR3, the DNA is TGTGCCAGCAGCTTAGCAGAGGCCTGGTCCGAGCAGTACTTC. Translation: CASSLAEAWSEQYF.

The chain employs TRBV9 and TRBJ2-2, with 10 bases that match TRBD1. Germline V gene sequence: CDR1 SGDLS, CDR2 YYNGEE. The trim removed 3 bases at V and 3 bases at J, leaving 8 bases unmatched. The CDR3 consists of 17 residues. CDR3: CASSEARQGADTGELFF. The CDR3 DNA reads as TGTGCCAGCAGCGAGGCCAGACAGGGGGCGGACACCGGGGAGCTGTTTTTT.

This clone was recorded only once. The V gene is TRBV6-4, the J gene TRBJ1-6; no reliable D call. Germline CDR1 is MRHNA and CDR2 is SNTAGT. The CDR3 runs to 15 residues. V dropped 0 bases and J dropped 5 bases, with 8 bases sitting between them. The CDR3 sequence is CASSDSHTHNSPLHF. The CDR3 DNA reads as TGTGCCAGCAGTGACTCGCACACCCATAATTCACCCCTCCACTTT.

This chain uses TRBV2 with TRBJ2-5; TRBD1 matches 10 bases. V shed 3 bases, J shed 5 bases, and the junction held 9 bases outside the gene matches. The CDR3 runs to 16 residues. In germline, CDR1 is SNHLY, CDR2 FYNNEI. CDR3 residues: CASSEGQGLGRETQYF. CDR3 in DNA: TGTGCCAGCAGTGAGGGACAGGGGTTAGGGAGGGAGACCCAGTACTTC.

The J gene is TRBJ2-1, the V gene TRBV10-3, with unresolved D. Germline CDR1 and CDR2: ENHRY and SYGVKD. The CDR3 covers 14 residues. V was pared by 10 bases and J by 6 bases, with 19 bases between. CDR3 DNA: TGTGCCACCAACCGTCCGGAGTTGGGCAATGAGCAGTTCTTC. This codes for CATNRPELGNEQFF.